A single sample is the source of the 5 T cell receptor beta chains below, sequenced in a study of tumor and adjacent non-tumor tissue in lung cancer. TCRbeta libraries were built with three rounds of nested PCR, modified from ARM-PCR. TCRdb passed the multiplex PCR reads through MiXCR, listing each CDR3 protein once. The table shows about 110,000 distinct CDR3 sequences, with about 63% occurring only once. The template was RNA from unsorted bulk tissue. More than 3 cm separated this lung sample from the edge of the tumor. Material: distant non-tumor lung tissue. All receptors come from a man aged 55 to 69 with non-small cell lung cancer.

With regard to this clonotype: A junction end diverges from the germline sequence, so it may reflect a read error. This chain links TRBV11-1 with TRBJ2-2; 7 bases match TRBD1. From germline, CDR1 is SGHAT and CDR2 FQDESV (reference sequence). The CDR3 extends over 15 amino acids. This CDR3 is CTSSPVLGGTGKLFF. The CDR3 nucleotides read TGTACCAGCAGCCCCGTGTTAGGGGGCACCGGGAAGCTGTTTTTT.

This clonotype has a handful of counts. V usage is TRBV19 and J usage is TRBJ2-7, with D perhaps matching TRBD1 or TRBD2 (5 bases each). Between the trimmed V and J ends, which lost 2 bases and 8 bases, there was a span of 16 bases. The CDR3 extends over 14 amino acids. The germline gives CDR1 LNHDA, CDR2 SQIVND (reference sequence). In DNA, the CDR3 is TGTGCCAGTAGTATAAGCAGGGCGAGGGGTAAGCAGTACTTC. It encodes CASSISRARGKQYF. Full variable domain (outside the CDR3, taken from reference TRBV19 and TRBJ2-7): DGGITQSPKYLFRKEGQNVTLSCEQNLNHDAMYWYRQDPGQGLRLIYYSQIVNDFQKGDIAEGYSVSREKKESFPLTVTSAQKNPTAFYLCASSISRARGKQYFGPGTRLTVT.

Comment on this clonotype: This may be a read error: a much more frequent sequence differs by one nucleotide. CDR3 nucleotide sequence: TGCGCCAGCAGCTTGACCGGGACAGGAAACGAGCAGTACTTC. Its translation is CASSLTGTGNEQYF. The chain links TRBV5-1 to TRBJ2-7, with 8 bases identical to TRBD1. This CDR3 has 14 amino acids. Looked up from germline, CDR1 is SGHRS and CDR2 is YFSETQ. With 1 base clipped from V and 5 bases from J, the junction kept 5 bases outside the gene matches.

About this clonotype itself: One base away lies a much larger clone, so this may be a sequencing read error. This rearrangement joins TRBV7-2 to TRBJ2-5; possible D gene TRBD2, 6 bases. Per germline, CDR1 SGHTA and CDR2 FQGNSA. V lost 1 base to trimming and J lost 0 bases, with 18 bases between them. CDR3 length equals 18 residues. The DNA for the CDR3 is TGTGCCAGCAGCTTAGAGGTGGGGGACTGGAAGTACCAAGAGACCCAGTACTTC. Protein sequence: CASSLEVGDWKYQETQYF.

Of note for this clonotype: With a much larger clone just one base away, this may be a read error. This sequence joins TRBV20-1 and TRBJ2-7; TRBD2 aligns across 10 bases. This CDR3 contains 15 residues. CDR1 and CDR2 from the germline V gene are DFQATT and SNEGSKA (reference sequence). The CDR3 spells CIALLAGATTYEQYF. The CDR3 nucleotides are TGCATTGCCCTCCTAGCGGGGGCTACCACCTACGAGCAGTACTTC.